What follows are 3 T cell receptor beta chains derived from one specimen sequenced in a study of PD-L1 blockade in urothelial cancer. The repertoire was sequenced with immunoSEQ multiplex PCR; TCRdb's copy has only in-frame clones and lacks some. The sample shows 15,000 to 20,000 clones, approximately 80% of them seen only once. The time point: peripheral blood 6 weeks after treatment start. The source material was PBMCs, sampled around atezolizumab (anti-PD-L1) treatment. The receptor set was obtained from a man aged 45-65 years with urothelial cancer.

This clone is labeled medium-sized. CDR3 DNA: TGTGCCAGCAGCCCTGGGCTCGGACAGGGGGCTTTCTTT. Its translation: CASSPGLGQGAFF. This chain links TRBV14 with TRBJ1-1; 9 bases agree with TRBD1. V was clipped by 4 bases and J by 11 bases; unmatched bases: 8. The CDR3 totals 13 residues. CDR1 SGHDN and CDR2 FVKESK come from the germline V gene. The full variable domain, rest sourced from reference TRBV14 and TRBJ1-1, is EAGVTQFPSHSVIEKGQTVTLRCDPISGHDNLYWYRRVMGKEIKFLLHFVKESKQDESGMPNNRFLAERTGGTYSTLKVQPAELEDSGVYFCASSPGLGQGAFFGQGTRLTVV.

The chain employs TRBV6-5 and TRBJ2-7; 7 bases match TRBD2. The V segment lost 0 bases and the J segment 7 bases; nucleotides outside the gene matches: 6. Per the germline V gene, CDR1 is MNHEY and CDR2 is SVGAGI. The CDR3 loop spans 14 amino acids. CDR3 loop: CASSYSITSDEQYF. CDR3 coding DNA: TGTGCCAGCAGTTACTCGATCACTAGCGATGAGCAGTACTTC.

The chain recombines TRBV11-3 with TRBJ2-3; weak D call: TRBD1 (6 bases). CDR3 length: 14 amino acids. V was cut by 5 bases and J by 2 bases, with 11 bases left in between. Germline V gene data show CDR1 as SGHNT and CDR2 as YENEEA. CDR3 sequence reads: CASSPGTNTDTQYF. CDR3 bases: TGTGCCAGCAGCCCCGGGACAAACACAGATACGCAGTATTTT.